This section outlines one TCR beta chain sequence together with its context. The antigen is unknown. The data were obtained in a study of CD8 T cells in ankylosing spondylitis. Overall study results and limits: Typical of ankylosing spondylitis blood, it appeared, was a TCR beta motif of about eight highly homologous variants.

TCRdb re-analysed the 5' RACE reads in MiXCR, keeping a single row per CDR3 protein. The sample has under 850,000 distinct CDR3 sequences; 15% to 20% are singletons. The germline gives CDR1 LGHNA, CDR2 YNFKEQ. V gave up 4 bases and J gave up 8 bases; unmatched junction bases: 10. This CDR3 comprises 15 residues. The chain recombines TRBV4-2 with TRBJ2-1, with 8 bases aligning to TRBD2. The sequencing input was blood, either unsorted or a sorted T cell fraction (not recorded which). This receptor was taken from a male donor with ankylosing spondylitis. The CDR3 sequence is CASSPGSGSWDEQFF. CDR3 DNA: TGTGCCAGCAGCCCTGGAAGCGGGAGTTGGGATGAGCAGTTCTTC.